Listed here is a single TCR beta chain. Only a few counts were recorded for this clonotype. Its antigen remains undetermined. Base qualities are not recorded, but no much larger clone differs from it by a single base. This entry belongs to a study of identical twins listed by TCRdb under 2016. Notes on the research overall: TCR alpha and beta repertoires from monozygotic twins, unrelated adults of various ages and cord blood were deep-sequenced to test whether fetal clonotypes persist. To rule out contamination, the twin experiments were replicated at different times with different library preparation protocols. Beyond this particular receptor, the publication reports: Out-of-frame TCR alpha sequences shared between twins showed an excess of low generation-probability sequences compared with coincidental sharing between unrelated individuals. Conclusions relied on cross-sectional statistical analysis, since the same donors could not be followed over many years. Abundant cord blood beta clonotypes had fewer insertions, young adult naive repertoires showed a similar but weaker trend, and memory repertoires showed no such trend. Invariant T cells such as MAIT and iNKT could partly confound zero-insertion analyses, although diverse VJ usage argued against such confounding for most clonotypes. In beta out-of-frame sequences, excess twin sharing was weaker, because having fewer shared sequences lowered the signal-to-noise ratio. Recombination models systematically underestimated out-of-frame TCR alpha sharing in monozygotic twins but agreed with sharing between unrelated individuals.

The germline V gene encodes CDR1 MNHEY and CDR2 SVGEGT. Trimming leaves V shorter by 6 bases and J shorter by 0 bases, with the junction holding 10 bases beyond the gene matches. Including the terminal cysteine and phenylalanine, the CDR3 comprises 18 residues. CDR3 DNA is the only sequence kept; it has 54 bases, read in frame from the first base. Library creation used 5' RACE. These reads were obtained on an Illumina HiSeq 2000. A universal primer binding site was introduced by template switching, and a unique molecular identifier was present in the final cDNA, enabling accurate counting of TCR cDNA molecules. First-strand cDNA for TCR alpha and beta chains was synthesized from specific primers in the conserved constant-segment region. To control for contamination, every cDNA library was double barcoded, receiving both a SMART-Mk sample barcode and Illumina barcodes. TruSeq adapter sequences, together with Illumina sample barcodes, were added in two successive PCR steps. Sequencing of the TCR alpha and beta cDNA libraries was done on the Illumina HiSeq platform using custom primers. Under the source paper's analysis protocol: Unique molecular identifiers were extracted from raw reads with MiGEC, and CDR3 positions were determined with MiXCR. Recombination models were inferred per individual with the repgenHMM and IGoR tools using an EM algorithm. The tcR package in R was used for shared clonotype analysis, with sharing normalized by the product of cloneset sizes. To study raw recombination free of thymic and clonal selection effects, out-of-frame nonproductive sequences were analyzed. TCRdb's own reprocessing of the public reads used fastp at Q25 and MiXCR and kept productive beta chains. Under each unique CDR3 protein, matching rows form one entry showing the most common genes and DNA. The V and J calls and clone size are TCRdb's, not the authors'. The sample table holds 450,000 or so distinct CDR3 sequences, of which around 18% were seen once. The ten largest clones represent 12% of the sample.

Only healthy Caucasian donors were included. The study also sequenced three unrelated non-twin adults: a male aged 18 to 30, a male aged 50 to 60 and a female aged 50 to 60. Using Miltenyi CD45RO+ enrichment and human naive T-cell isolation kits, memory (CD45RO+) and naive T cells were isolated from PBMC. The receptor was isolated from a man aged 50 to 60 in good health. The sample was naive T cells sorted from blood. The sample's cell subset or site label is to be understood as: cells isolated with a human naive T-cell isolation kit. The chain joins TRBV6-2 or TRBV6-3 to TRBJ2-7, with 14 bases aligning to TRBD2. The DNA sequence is TGTGCCAGCAGCGTAGGACTAGCGGGGGGACTTGTCTCCTACGAGCAGTACTTC. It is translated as CASSVGLAGGLVSYEQYF.